This is a list of T cell receptor delta chains from one sample in a study of Vδ1+ human thymocytes. TCRdb re-processed the multiplex PCR reads via CATT. In the table there are about 50,000 delta-chain clones, roughly 15% of which are singletons. The sample was Vdelta1+ gamma-delta thymocytes from the thymus. These receptors all stem from a girl under three years old who had congenital heart surgery. The CDR3 runs from the conserved cysteine through the conserved F or W. The D gene is left open where the match is weak. Clone size, where shown, is once, few, many, or a class for clones that have expanded.

TRDV1	TRDD3	TRDJ1	-	TGTGCTCTTGGGGAAGGGGCCCACGGGGGGATGGTGGATAAACTCATCTTT	CALGEGAHGGMVDKLIF
TRDV1	TRDD3	TRDJ1	-	TGTGCTCTTGGGGAACTGACACTACGTCCTACCCTACTGGGGGATATCCCCTCGTACACCGATAAACTCATCTTT	CALGELTLRPTLLGDIPSYTDKLIF
TRDV2	-	TRDJ1	medium-sized	TGTGCCTGTCCCCAGGTTTACGCCGATAAACTCATCTTT	CACPQVYADKLIF
TRDV1	-	TRDJ1	-	TGTGCTCTTGGGGAACTCCGAATTACCGCGGCCACAATCAAGTACACCGATAAACTCATCTTT	CALGELRITAATIKYTDKLIF
TRAV29/DV5	TRDD3	TRDJ1	-	TGTGCAGCAAGCGTTCCGTTCCTTCCATTACTGGGGGATACGGGGATGAAAATGGTGGATATGAGACTCATCTTT	CAASVPFLPLLGDTGMKMVDMRLIF
TRDV1	TRDD3	TRDJ1	few	TGTGCTCTTGGGGAACTAAACGGAAATGGGGGATACGCGCCGACGACACACACCGATAAACTCATCTTT	CALGELNGNGGYAPTTHTDKLIF
TRDV3	TRDD3	TRDJ1	few	TGTGCCTTTCTTCCTACGGGGTGTACTGGGGGATACCCTTACTTCAACACCGATAAACTCATCTTT	CAFLPTGCTGGYPYFNTDKLIF
TRAV29/DV5	-	TRDJ1	-	TGTGCAGCAAGCGCTAACTACCCCCCCCCTGGGTGCACCGATAAACTCATCTTT	CAASANYPPPGCTDKLIF
TRDV2	TRDD3	TRDJ1	few	TGTGCCTGTGCAGGGGATAACTCCCACACCGATAAACTCATCTTT	CACAGDNSHTDKLIF
TRDV2	TRDD3	TRDJ1	-	TGTGCCTGCACCACTGGGGGATACACCCTGTACACCGATAAACTCATCTTT	CACTTGGYTLYTDKLIF
TRDV2	-	TRDJ1	many	TGTGCCTGCCCCCGGTACACCGATAAACTCATCTTT	CACPRYTDKLIF
TRDV1	-	TRDJ1	-	TGTGCTCTTGGGGAGACCCTTGAAGGCACCGATAAACTCATCTTT	CALGETLEGTDKLIF
TRAV29/DV5	-	TRDJ2	-	-	CSVLLCSKSFLLGERALTAQLFF
TRDV1	-	TRDJ1	few	TGTGCTCTTGGGGAGCTACGCTTGTACACCGATAAACTCATCTTT	CALGELRLYTDKLIF
TRDV1	TRDD3	TRDJ1	-	TGTGCTCTTGGGACCTACTCCGCCGTACTGGGGGATAGAGGTAAACTCATCTTT	CALGTYSAVLGDRGKLIF
TRAV29/DV5	-	TRDJ1	-	TGTGCAGCAAGGGGCCTTCCCCCCGGCACCCTCAAACTCATCTTT	CAARGLPPGTLKLIF
TRDV1	-	TRDJ1	-	TGTGCTCTTGGGGACCTCCTACACCCGGGGGCGGTTTACTGGATTCCCGATAAACTCATCTTT	CALGDLLHPGAVYWIPDKLIF
TRAV29/DV5	-	TRDJ1	-	TGTGCAGCAAGCGAGGGTGCTTGGGGATGCCCGTACACCGATAAACTCATCTTT	CAASEGAWGCPYTDKLIF
TRDV1	-	TRDJ1	-	TGTGCTCTTGGGGAACCGGGCTGTAAACTCATCTTT	CALGEPGCKLIF
TRDV1	-	TRDJ1	-	TGTGCTCTTGGGGCCTTCCTATGTATTGGGGGATCTAGAGTCACCGATAAACTCATCTTT	CALGAFLCIGGSRVTDKLIF
TRDV1	TRDD3	TRDJ1	few	TGTGCTCTTGGGTCCCACACCCCACCCAATAGGGGGATCACCGATAAACTCATCTTT	CALGSHTPPNRGITDKLIF
TRDV1	TRDD2	TRDJ1	few	TGTGCTCTTGGGGAGCCCTTCCTCCTTCCTACGAGTGGGGAGTACACCGATAAACTCATCTTT	CALGEPFLLPTSGEYTDKLIF
TRDV1	TRDD3	TRDJ1	few	TGTGCTCTTGGGGAACTCTTCCTACGTACCCGTACTGGGGGATACGCGTTCGGGGGGACCGATAAACTCATCTTT	CALGELFLRTRTGGYAFGGTDKLIF
TRDV1	-	TRDJ1	-	TGTGCTCTTGGGGAACTCTCTAGGGGGGGACGAGCCAACACCGATAAACTCATCTTT	CALGELSRGGRANTDKLIF
TRDV1	-	TRDJ1	many	TGTGCTCTTGGGGAACTAGAAGCCACTCGGCCACCGTACACCGATAAACTCATCTTT	CALGELEATRPPYTDKLIF
TRDV1	TRDD2	TRDJ1	-	TGTGCTCTTGGGGAACCCCCTTCCTACTGGCGCACCGATAAACTCATCTTT	CALGEPPSYWRTDKLIF
TRDV2	TRDD3	TRDJ3	-	TGTGCCTGTGACACGGGGACTGGGGGATCCATGAGGGACTCCTGGGACACCCGACAGATGTTTTTC	CACDTGTGGSMRDSWDTRQMFF
TRDV2	TRDD3	TRDJ1	medium-sized	TGTGCCTGTATGCTGGGGGATACCGCGTACACCGATAAACTCATCTTT	CACMLGDTAYTDKLIF
TRDV1	-	TRDJ1	-	TGTGCTCTTGGGGACCTACGGGCCGGGGCTAAACTCATCTTT	CALGDLRAGAKLIF
TRDV1	TRDD3	TRDJ1	few	TGTGCTCTTGGGCCTCCCCAAGGCGGGACCTACTGGGGGATACGTGGCGATAAACTCATCTTT	CALGPPQGGTYWGIRGDKLIF
TRDV1	TRDD3	TRDJ1	few	TGTGCTCTTGGGGACAATCCTCCTTTCCACTGGGGGCCCCTCGATAAACTCATCTTT	CALGDNPPFHWGPLDKLIF
TRDV1	TRDD3	TRDJ1	few	TGTGCTCTTGGGCCCTTTCCCCCCTTGGGGGATAATGGAGAGTACACCGATAAACTCATCTTT	CALGPFPPLGDNGEYTDKLIF
TRDV1	TRDD3	TRDJ1	-	TGTGCTCTTGGGGAACTTGCACCAGTGGGGGATCGAAGGTACACCGATAAACTCATCTTT	CALGELAPVGDRRYTDKLIF
TRDV1	TRDD3	TRDJ1	few	TGTGCTCTTGGGGAAAAGTGGACCGGGAGGGGTCCCAGAAAGGTCAGGGGGATCAACACCGATAAACTCATCTTT	CALGEKWTGRGPRKVRGINTDKLIF
TRDV1	-	TRDJ1	-	TGTGCTCTTGGGGAAGGGTTCTTCCTTAGGGGATCCTGCGGCGATAAACTCATCTTT	CALGEGFFLRGSCGDKLIF
TRDV1	TRDD2	TRDJ1	-	TGTGCTCTTGGGTACATGGGGTCTTCCTACGGAGGCGGAAAATACACCGATAAACTCATCTTT	CALGYMGSSYGGGKYTDKLIF
TRDV1	TRDD3	TRDJ1	few	TGTGCTCTTGGGGAGCTTGCCCCTAGGCCTGGGGGTTGGTACACCGATAAACTCATCTTT	CALGELAPRPGGWYTDKLIF
TRDV1	-	TRDJ1	few	TGTGCTCTTGGGGAACTGAGTCCTCGGGTCCTATCGAGTACTGGGAGAGTTAAACTCATCTTT	CALGELSPRVLSSTGRVKLIF
TRDV1	TRDD3	TRDJ1	-	TGTGCTCTTGGGGAGGGGTCTTTTAGGGGATACCTCTATCCGCCCTACACCGATAAACTCATCTTT	CALGEGSFRGYLYPPYTDKLIF
TRDV1	TRDD3	TRDJ1	once	TGTGCTCTTGGGGAACTAAGCCCTTCCTATAATGCTGGGGGATATTTAACCGATAAACTCATCTTT	CALGELSPSYNAGGYLTDKLIF
TRDV1	TRDD3	TRDJ2	few	TGTGCTCTTGGGGAACATCCCGACGACTGGGGGATAATAGCTTTGACAGCACAACTCTTCTTT	CALGEHPDDWGIIALTAQLFF
TRDV1	-	TRDJ1	-	TGTGCTCTTGGGGACGTTGAGGATACCCTGTACACCGATAAACTCATCTTT	CALGDVEDTLYTDKLIF
TRDV1	-	TRDJ1	few	TGTGCTCTTGGGGGACTAAAGGTTGATAAACTCATCTTT	CALGGLKVDKLIF
TRDV1	-	TRDJ1	-	TGTGCTCTTGGGGAACAAATCCTCCGTACCTCGTACACCGATAAACTCATCTTT	CALGEQILRTSYTDKLIF
TRDV1	TRDD3	TRDJ1	few	TGTGCTCTTGCGGACCTGGGGGATACGTCAGGTATTGGGATGTACACCGATAAACTCATCTTT	CALADLGDTSGIGMYTDKLIF
TRDV2	TRDD3	TRDJ1	-	TGTGCCTGTGCCCTACCGCTGGGGGATACGGCCGATAAACTCATCTTT	CACALPLGDTADKLIF
TRDV1	-	TRDJ1	-	TGTGCTCTTGGGGTTGGAGTGGGGGTTCTCTACACCGATAAACTCATCTTT	CALGVGVGVLYTDKLIF